This is a list of T cell receptor beta chains from one sample in a study of T cells after yellow fever vaccination. TCRdb re-derived calls from the 5' RACE reads in MiXCR, one entry per CDR3 protein. The sample has under 80,000 distinct CDR3 sequences, 7.4% seen once. The starting material was CD8+ T cells sorted from PBMCs, obtained 15 days after the yellow fever booster vaccination. These receptors came from a man aged 25-45 years who received the YFV17D yellow fever vaccine. Both conserved end residues are part of each CDR3.

v_gene,CDR3aa
TRBV4-3,CASSTTGVEQYF
TRBV11-3,CASSSRAQGAHIGELFF
TRBV5-1,CASSLEGTEDTQYF
TRBV11-2,CVSSLEVGRGRADTQYF
TRBV7-9,CASSPLAGGLHEQYF
TRBV12-3/TRBV12-4,CASSWAEQETQYF
TRBV29-1,CSVEGGGTYEQYF
TRBV5-1,CASSEGGTGYGYTF
TRBV29-1,CSVGQGGYEQYF
TRBV21-1,CASNNRDIYNEQFF
TRBV4-3,CASSVVSPSRDRVGNEQFF
TRBV20-1,CSVLAANTGELFF
TRBV4-2,CASSQTRYEQYF
TRBV28,CASSFSQPQHF
TRBV10-2,CASRPAGPNTEAFF
TRBV20-1,CCARAGSGTSGIYEQYF
TRBV12-3/TRBV12-4,CASSKWDYANHNEQFF
TRBV6-5,CASSSTPPLEANYGYTF
TRBV11-2,CASSLNHEQYF
TRBV3-1,CASCIQGQVELGANVLTF
TRBV5-6,CASSFSGSLSYEQYF
TRBV4-3,CASSQRVDIGSNQDEQFF
TRBV6-5,CASWPGPEQYF
TRBV5-1,CASRGYETRAYNEQFF
TRBV20-1,CSARDLDGGSATQYF
TRBV7-2,CASSLPQGRNEQFF
TRBV9,CASSAKTGYEQYF
TRBV5-1,CASSTDNEQFF
TRBV2,CASSEALGTGTYEQYF
TRBV7-9,CASSPRPLAGVVWQYF
TRBV2,CAVRDRGLYEQYF
TRBV23-1,CACCQSIRTRRETQYF
TRBV7-9,CASSFDGLGNEQYF
TRBV7-2,CASSLEGMWDQPQHF
TRBV7-9,CASSLGIGEQYF
TRBV7-8,CASSLPLDEQFF
TRBV28,CASTGPNTGELFF
TRBV20-1,CISVRTGASYGYTF
TRBV7-2,CASRLETSYEQYF
TRBV12-3/TRBV12-4,CASRAEEFF
TRBV7-9,CASSLTDGSYNEQFF
TRBV6-2/TRBV6-3,CASSYPTGTGGPVNTGELFF